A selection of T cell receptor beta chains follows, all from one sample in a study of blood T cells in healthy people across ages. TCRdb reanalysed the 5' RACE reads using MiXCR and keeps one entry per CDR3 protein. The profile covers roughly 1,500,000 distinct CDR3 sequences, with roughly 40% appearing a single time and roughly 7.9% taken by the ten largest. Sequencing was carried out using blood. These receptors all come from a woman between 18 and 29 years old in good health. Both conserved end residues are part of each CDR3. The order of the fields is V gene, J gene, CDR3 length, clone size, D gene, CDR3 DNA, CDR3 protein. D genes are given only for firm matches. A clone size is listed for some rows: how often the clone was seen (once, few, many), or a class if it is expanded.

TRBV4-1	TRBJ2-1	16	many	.	TGCGCCAGCAGCCAAGATCCCCCAGGAGGGGGCGGTGAGCAGTTCTTC	CASSQDPPGGGGEQFF
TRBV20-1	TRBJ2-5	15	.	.	TGCAGTGCTAGAGATTCGGCCAGGGGCGGAGAGACCCAGTACTTC	CSARDSARGGETQYF
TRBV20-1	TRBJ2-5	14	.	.	TGCAGTGCTAGAGATCCTGATAGCGCGGAGACCCAGTACTTC	CSARDPDSAETQYF
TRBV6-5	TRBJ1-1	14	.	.	TGTGCCAGCAGTTACTCGAGGACAAACACTGAAGCTTTCTTT	CASSYSRTNTEAFF
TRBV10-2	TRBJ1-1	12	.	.	TGCGCCAGCACCTATGGGGACACTGAAGCTTTCTTT	CASTYGDTEAFF
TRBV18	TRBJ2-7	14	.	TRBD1	TGTGCCAGCTCACCTCCGACAGGGGGCTACGAGCAGTACTTC	CASSPPTGGYEQYF
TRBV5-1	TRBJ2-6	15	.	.	TGCGCCAGCACCCTCGGGGGTACTGGGGCCAACGTCCTGACTTTC	CASTLGGTGANVLTF
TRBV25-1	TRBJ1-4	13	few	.	TGTGCCAGCAAGGGGCCGTATAATGAAAAACTGTTTTTT	CASKGPYNEKLFF
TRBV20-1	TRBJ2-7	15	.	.	TGCAGTGCTAGAGATTTCCGGGGGGCCCCCTACGAGCAGTACTTC	CSARDFRGAPYEQYF
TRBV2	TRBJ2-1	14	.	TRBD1	TGTGCCAGCAGTGAAGATGCGACAGGGGTCGAGCAGTTCTTC	CASSEDATGVEQFF
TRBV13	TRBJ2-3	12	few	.	TGTGCCTCCCAGGGGGGGGGCGATACGCAGTATTTT	CASQGGGDTQYF
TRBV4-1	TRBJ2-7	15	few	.	TGCGCCAGCAGCCTAGGGGACCGGGACTCCGGCGAGCAGTACTTC	CASSLGDRDSGEQYF
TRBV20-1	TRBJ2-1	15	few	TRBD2	TGCAGTGCTAGTCACAGACTAGCGGGAGGTAATGAGCAGTTCTTC	CSASHRLAGGNEQFF
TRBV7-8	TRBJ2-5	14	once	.	TGTGCCAGCATGGCGGTGGGGGCCAGAGGGACCCAGTACTTC	CASMAVGARGTQYF
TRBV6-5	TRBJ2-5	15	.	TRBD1	TGTGCCAGCAGTTACGGGGCAGGGGGCGCCGAGACCCAGTACTTC	CASSYGAGGAETQYF
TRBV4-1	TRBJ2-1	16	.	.	TGCGCCAGCAGCCAAGTGAGGGCAGGCTCCTACAATGAGCAGTTCTTC	CASSQVRAGSYNEQFF
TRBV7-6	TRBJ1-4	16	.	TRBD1	TGTGCCAGCAGCCTGACAGGGGGCACAACTAATGAAAAACTGTTTTTT	CASSLTGGTTNEKLFF
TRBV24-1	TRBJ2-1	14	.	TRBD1	TGTGCCACCAGTGACCCGACAGGGGTCAATGAGCAGTTCTTC	CATSDPTGVNEQFF
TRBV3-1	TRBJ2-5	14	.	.	TGTGCCAGCAGCCAAGGGGGCGGGGAAAAGACCCAGTACTTC	CASSQGGGEKTQYF
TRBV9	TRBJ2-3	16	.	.	TGTGCCAGCAGCGTAGAAGGCGGGACCAGCACAGATACGCAGTATTTT	CASSVEGGTSTDTQYF
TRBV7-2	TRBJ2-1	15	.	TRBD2	TGTGCCAGCAGCTTAGCAGGACTAGGTGGTAATGAGCTGTTCTTC	CASSLAGLGGNELFF
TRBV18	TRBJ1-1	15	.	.	TGTGCCAGCTCACCACCCTTGGGGGTAGGCACTGAAGCTTTCTTT	CASSPPLGVGTEAFF
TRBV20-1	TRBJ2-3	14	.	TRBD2	TGCAGTGCAAAACTAGCGGGGGCCCCCGTGACGCAGTATTTT	CSAKLAGAPVTQYF
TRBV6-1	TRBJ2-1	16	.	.	TGTGCCAGCACAACTACCTTAGCTGGGGGCGCAAATGAGCAGTTCTTC	CASTTTLAGGANEQFF
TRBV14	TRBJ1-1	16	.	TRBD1	TGTGCCAGCAGCCAAGTGCCAGGACAGGGGAACACTGAAGCTTTCTTT	CASSQVPGQGNTEAFF
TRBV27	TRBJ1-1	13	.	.	TGTGCCAGCAGTTTATCAGGGTATGCTGAAGCTTTCTTT	CASSLSGYAEAFF
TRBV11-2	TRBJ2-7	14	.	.	TGTGCCAGCAGCTTAGATAGGGCAATCTACGAGCAGTACTTC	CASSLDRAIYEQYF
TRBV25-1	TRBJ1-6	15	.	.	TGTGCCAGCAGTGAATATCAGGGACCTAATTCACCCCTCCACTTT	CASSEYQGPNSPLHF
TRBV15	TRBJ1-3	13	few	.	TGTGCCACGGAAGAGGGATCTGGAAACACCATATATTTT	CATEEGSGNTIYF
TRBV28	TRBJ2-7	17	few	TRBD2	TGTGCCAGCAGTTTACCGGTACTAGCGGGCGCCTACAATGAGCAGTACTTC	CASSLPVLAGAYNEQYF
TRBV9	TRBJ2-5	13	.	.	TGTGCCAGCAGCGCCGACTATTTGGAGACCCAGTACTTC	CASSADYLETQYF
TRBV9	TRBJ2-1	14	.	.	TGTGCCAGCAGCGTAGTTCTTCTAGCCGGTGAGCAGTTCTTC	CASSVVLLAGEQFF
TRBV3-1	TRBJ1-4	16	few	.	TGTGCCAGCAGCCAAGTCGGGTCTGGGGCCAATGAAAAACTGTTTTTT	CASSQVGSGANEKLFF
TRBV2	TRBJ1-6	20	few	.	TGTGCCAGCAGGCCTCAACCGGGACGGCGACTCGACTCCTATAATTCACCCCTCCACTTT	CASRPQPGRRLDSYNSPLHF
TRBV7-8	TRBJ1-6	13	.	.	TGTGCCAGCAGCCCGAACGGGGGGGCCACCCTCCACTTT	CASSPNGGATLHF
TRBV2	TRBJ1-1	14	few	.	TGTGCCAGCCAACGACTTGCGATGAACACTGAAGCTTTCTTT	CASQRLAMNTEAFF
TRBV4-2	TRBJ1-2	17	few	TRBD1	TGTGCCAGCAGCCAATTTGGTCGGGGACAGCCAAACTATGGCTACACCTTC	CASSQFGRGQPNYGYTF
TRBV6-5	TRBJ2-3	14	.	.	TGTGCCAGCAAATGGGGCGCATCGGCAGATACGCAGTATTTT	CASKWGASADTQYF
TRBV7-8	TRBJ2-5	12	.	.	TGTGCCAGCAGCTCGGGACCCGCGGCCCAGTACTTC	CASSSGPAAQYF
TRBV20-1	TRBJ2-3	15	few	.	TGCAGTGCTAGAGATCGGGGGGCGGGCACAGATACGCAGTATTTT	CSARDRGAGTDTQYF
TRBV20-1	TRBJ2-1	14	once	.	TGCAGTGCCATACCTCGGGCTAGCTTAGACGAGCAGTTCTTC	CSAIPRASLDEQFF
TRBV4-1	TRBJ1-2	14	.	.	TGCGCCAGCAGCCAAGATGGACAGAAGTATGGCTACACCTTC	CASSQDGQKYGYTF
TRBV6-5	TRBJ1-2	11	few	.	TGTGCCACCCTTGGAGGTTATGGCTACACCTTC	CATLGGYGYTF
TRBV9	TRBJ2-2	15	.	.	TGTGCCAGCAGCGTAGTTGAGGCGCGCACCGGGGAGCTGTTTTTT	CASSVVEARTGELFF
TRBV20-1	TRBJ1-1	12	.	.	TGCAGTGCTAGAGGGACGAACACTGAAGCTTTCTTT	CSARGTNTEAFF
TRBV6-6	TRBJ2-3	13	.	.	TGTGCCAGCAAAATAATCGGGGACCCTATGAAGTATTTT	CASKIIGDPMKYF
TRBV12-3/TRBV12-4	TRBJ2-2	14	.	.	TGTGCCAGCAGTCTTTTGAGGATGACCGGGGAGCTGTTTTTT	CASSLLRMTGELFF
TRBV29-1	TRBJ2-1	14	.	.	TGCGGCGTCCAGGGGAGGGGGGAGTACAATGAGCAGTTCTTC	CGVQGRGEYNEQFF
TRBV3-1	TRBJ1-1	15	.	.	TGTGCCAGCAGCCCCTTTCTCGGGGGGGATACTGAAGCTTTCTTT	CASSPFLGGDTEAFF
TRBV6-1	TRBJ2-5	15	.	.	TGTGCCAGCAGTGAATTTACAAGGGGCCAAGAGACCCAGTACTTC	CASSEFTRGQETQYF
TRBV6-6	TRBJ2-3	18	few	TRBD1	TGTGCCAGCAGTTACTCTGGGACAGGGGGTAGGGGCACAGATACGCAGTATTTT	CASSYSGTGGRGTDTQYF
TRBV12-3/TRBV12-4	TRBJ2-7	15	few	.	TGTGCCAGCAGTTCCGGTAGCGTAACCTCCTACGAGCAGTACTTC	CASSSGSVTSYEQYF